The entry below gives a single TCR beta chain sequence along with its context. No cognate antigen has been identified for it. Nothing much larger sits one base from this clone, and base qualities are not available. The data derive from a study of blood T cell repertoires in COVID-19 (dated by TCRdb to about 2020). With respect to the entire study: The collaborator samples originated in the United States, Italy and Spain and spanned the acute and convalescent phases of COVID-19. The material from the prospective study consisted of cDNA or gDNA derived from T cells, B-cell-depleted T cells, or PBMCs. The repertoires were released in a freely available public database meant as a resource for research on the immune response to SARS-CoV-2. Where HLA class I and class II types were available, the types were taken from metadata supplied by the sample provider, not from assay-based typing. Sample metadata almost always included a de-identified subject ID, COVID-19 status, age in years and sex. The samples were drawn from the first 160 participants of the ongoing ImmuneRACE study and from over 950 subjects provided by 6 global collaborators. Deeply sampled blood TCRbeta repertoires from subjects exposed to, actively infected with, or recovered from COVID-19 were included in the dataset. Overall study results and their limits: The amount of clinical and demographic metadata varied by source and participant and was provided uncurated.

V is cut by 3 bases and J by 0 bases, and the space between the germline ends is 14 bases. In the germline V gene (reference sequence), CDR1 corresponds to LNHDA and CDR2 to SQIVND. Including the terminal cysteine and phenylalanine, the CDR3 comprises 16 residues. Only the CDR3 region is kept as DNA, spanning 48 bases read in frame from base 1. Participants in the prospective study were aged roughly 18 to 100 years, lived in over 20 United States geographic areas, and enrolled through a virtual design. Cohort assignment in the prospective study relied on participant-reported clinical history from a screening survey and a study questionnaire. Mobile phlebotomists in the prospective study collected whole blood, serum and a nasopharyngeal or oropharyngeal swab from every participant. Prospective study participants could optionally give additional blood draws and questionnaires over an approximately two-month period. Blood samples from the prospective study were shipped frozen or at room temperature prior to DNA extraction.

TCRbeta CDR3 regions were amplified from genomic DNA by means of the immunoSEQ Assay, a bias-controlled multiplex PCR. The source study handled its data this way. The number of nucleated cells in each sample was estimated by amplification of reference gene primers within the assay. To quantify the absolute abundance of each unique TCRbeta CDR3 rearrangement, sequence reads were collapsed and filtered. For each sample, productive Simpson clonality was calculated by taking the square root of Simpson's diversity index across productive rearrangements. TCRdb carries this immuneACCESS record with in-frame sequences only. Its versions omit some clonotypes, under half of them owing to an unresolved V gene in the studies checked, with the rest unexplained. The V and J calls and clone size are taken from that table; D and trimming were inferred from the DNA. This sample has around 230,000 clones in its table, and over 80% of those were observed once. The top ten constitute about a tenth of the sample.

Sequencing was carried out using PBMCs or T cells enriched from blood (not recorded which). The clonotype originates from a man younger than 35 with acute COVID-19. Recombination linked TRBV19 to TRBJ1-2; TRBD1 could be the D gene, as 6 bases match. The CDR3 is CASSMDSEEANYGYTF. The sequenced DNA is TGTGCCAGTAGTATGGACAGCGAAGAAGCTAACTATGGCTACACCTTC. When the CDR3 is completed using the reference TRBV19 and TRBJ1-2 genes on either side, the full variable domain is DGGITQSPKYLFRKEGQNVTLSCEQNLNHDAMYWYRQDPGQGLRLIYYSQIVNDFQKGDIAEGYSVSREKKESFPLTVTSAQKNPTAFYLCASSMDSEEANYGYTFGSGTRLTVV.